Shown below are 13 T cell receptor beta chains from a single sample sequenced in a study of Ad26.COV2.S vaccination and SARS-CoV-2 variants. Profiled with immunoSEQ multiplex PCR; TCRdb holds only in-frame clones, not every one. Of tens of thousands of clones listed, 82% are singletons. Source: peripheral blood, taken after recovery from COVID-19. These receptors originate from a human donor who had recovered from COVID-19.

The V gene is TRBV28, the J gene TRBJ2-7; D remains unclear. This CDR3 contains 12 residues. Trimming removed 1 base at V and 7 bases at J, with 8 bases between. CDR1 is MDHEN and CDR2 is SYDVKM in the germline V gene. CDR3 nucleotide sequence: TGTGCCAGCAGTTTATTGGGGTGGGAGCAGTACTTC. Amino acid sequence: CASSLLGWEQYF.

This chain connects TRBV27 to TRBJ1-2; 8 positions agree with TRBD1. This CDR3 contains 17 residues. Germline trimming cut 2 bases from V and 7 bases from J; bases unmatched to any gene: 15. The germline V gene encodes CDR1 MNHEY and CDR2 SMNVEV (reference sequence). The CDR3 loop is CASSLHGAGGKERGYTF. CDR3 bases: TGTGCCAGCAGTTTACATGGAGCAGGGGGCAAAGAGCGTGGCTACACCTTC.

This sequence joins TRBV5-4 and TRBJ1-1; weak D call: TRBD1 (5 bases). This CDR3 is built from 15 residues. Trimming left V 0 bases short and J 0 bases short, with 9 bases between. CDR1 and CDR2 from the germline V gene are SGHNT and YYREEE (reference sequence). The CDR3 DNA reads TGTGCCAGCAGCTTGGCCCGACAGCTGAACACTGAAGCTTTCTTT. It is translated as CASSLARQLNTEAFF.

CDR3 region: CASSAPGSKADTQYF. CDR3 coding DNA: TGTGCCAGCAGCGCCCCTGGGTCGAAGGCAGATACGCAGTATTTT. The J gene is TRBJ2-3, the V gene TRBV3-1 (or the pseudogene TRBV3-2), with no clear D. Trimming took off 5 bases at V and 4 bases at J, with 16 bases between the two ends. Per germline, CDR1 LGHDT and CDR2 YNNKEL (reference sequence). The CDR3 loop spans 15 amino acids.

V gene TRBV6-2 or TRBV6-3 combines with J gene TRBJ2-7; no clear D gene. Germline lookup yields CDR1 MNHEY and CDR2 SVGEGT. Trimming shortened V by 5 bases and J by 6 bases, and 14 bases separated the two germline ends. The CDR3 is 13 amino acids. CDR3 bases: TGTGCCAGCAGTATCGGAATATTTCGCGAGCAGTACTTC. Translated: CASSIGIFREQYF.

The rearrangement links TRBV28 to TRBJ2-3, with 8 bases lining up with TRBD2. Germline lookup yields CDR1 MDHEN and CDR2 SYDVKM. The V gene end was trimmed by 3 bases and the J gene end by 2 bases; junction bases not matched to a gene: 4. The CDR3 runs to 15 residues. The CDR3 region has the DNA TGTGCCAGCAGTTTTAGCGGGATCCACACAGATACGCAGTATTTT. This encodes CASSFSGIHTDTQYF.

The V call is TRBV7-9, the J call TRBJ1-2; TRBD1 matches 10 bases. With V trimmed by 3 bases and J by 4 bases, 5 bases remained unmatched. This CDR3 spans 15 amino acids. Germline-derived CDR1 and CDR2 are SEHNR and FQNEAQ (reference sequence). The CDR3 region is CASSFRDRGVYGYTF. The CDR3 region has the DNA TGTGCCAGCAGCTTTCGGGACAGGGGTGTCTATGGCTACACCTTC.

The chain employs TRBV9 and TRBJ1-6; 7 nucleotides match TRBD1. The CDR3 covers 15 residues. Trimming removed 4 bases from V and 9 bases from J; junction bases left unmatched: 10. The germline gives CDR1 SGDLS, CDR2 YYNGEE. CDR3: CASSPRQGGISPLHF. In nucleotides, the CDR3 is TGTGCCAGCAGCCCTAGACAGGGAGGGATTTCACCCCTCCACTTT.

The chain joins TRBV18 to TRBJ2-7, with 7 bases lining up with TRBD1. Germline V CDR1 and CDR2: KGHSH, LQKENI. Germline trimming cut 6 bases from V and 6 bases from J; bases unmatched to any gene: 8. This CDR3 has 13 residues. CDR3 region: CASSPDRAGEQYF. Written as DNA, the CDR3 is TGTGCCAGCTCCCCCGACAGGGCTGGCGAGCAGTACTTC.

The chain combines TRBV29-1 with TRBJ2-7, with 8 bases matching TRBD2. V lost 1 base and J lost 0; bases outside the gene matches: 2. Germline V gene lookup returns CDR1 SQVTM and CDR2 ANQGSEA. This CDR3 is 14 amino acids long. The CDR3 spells CSVEAGGSSYEQYF. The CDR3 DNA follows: TGCAGCGTTGAAGCGGGGGGGAGCTCCTACGAGCAGTACTTC.

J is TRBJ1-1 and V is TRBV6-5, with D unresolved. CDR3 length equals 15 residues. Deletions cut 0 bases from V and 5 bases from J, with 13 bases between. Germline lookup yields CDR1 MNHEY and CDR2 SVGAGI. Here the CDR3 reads CASSYSDGRRTEAFF. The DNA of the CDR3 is TGTGCCAGCAGTTACTCTGACGGGCGGAGAACTGAAGCTTTCTTT.

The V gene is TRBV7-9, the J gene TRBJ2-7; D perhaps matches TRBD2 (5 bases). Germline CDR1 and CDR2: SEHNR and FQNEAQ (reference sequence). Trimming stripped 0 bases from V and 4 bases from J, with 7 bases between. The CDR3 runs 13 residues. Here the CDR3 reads CASSLAGLYEQYF. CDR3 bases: TGTGCCAGCAGCTTAGCCGGACTTTACGAGCAGTACTTC.

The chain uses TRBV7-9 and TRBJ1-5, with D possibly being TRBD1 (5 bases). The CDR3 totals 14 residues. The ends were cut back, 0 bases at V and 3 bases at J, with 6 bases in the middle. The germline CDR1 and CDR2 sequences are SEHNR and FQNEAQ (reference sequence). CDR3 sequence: CASSLAGANQPQHF. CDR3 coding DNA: TGTGCCAGCAGCTTAGCAGGGGCCAATCAGCCCCAGCATTTT. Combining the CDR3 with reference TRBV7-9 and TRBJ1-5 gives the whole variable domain DTGVSQNPRHKITKRGQNVTFRCDPISEHNRLYWYRQTLGQGPEFLTYFQNEAQLEKSRLLSDRFSAERPKGSFSTLEIQRTEQGDSAMYLCASSLAGANQPQHFGDGTRLSIL.